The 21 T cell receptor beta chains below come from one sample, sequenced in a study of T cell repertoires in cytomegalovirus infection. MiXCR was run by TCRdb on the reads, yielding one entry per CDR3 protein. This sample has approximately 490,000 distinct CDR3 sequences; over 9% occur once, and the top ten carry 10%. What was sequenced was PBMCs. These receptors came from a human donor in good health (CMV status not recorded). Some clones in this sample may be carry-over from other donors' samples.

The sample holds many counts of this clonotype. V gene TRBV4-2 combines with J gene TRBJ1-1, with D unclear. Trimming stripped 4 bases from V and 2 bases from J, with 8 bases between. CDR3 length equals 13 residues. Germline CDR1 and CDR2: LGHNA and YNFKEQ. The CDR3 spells CASSPLRNTEAFF. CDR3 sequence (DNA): TGTGCCAGCAGCCCCCTTCGTAACACTGAAGCTTTCTTT.

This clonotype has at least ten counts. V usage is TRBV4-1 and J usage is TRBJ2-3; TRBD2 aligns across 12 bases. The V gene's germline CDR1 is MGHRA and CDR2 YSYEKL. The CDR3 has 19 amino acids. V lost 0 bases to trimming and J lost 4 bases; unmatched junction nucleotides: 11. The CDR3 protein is CASSQEGVTSGSRPDTQYF. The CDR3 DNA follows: TGCGCCAGCAGCCAAGAAGGGGTGACTAGCGGGAGTCGGCCAGATACGCAGTATTTT.

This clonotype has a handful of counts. CDR3 in DNA: TGTGCCAGCAGTGAGTCGGGGGACTATGGCTACACCTTC. Amino acid sequence: CASSESGDYGYTF. The rearrangement uses TRBV2 and TRBJ1-2; D perhaps matches TRBD1 (5 bases). Trimming removed 3 bases at V and 3 bases at J, with 8 bases between. The germline V gene encodes CDR1 SNHLY and CDR2 FYNNEI. The CDR3 is 13 amino acids.

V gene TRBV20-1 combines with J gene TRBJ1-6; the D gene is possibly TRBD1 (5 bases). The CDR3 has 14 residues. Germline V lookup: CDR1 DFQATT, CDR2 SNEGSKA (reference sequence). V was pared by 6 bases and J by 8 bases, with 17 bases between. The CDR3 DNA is TGCAGTGCGACCCGCGGGGGAAATGATTCACCCCTCCACTTT. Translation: CSATRGGNDSPLHF.

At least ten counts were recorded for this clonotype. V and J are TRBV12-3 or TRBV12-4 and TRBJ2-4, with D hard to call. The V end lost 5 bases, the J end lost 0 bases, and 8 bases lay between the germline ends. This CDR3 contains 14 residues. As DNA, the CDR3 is TGTGCCAGCAGTGCCCATTTAGCCAAAAACATTCAGTACTTC. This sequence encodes CASSAHLAKNIQYF.

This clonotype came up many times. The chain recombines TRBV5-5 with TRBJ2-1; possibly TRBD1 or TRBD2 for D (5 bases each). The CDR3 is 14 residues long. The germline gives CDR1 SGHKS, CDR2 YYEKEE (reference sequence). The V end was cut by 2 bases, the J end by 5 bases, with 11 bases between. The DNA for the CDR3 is TGTGCCAGCAGCTTCTGGGGGAAAGACAATGAGCAGTTCTTC. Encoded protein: CASSFWGKDNEQFF.

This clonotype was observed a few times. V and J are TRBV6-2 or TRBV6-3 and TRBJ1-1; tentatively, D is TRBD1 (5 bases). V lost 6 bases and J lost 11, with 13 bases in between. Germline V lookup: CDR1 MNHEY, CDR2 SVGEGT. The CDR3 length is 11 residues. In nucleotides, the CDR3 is TGTGCCAGCAGAGAGGGGCCCGGCGCTTTCTTT. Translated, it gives CASREGPGAFF.

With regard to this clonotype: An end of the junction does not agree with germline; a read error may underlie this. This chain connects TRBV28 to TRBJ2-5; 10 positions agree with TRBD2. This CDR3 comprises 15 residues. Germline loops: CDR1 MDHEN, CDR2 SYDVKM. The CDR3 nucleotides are TGTGCCAACAGTCCCGTGACTAGCGGGCAAGAGACCCAGTACTTC. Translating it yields CANSPVTSGQETQYF.

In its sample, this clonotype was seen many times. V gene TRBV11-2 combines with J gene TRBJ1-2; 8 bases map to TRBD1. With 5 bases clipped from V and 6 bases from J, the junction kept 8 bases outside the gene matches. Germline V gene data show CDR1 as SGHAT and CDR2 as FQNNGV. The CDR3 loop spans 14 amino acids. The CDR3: CASSPKDRAHGYTF. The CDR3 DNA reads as TGTGCCAGCAGCCCAAAGGACAGGGCCCATGGCTACACCTTC.

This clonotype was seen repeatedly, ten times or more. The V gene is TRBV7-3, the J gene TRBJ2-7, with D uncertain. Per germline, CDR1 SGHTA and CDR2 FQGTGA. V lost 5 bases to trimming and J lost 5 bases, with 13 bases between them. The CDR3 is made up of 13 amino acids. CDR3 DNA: TGTGCCAGCAGCCCCCCCGGAAGCGACGAGCAGTACTTC. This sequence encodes CASSPPGSDEQYF.

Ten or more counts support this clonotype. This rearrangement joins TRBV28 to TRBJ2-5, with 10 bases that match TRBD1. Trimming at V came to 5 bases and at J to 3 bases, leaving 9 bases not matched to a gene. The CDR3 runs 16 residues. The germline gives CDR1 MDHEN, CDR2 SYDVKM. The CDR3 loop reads CASSPSGGQGEETQYF. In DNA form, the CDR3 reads TGTGCCAGCAGTCCGAGCGGAGGACAGGGGGAAGAGACCCAGTACTTC. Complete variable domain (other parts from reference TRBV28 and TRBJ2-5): DVKVTQSSRYLVKRTGEKVFLECVQDMDHENMFWYRQDPGLGLRLIYFSYDVKMKEKGDIPEGYSVSREKKERFSLILESASTNQTSMYLCASSPSGGQGEETQYFGPGTRLLVL.

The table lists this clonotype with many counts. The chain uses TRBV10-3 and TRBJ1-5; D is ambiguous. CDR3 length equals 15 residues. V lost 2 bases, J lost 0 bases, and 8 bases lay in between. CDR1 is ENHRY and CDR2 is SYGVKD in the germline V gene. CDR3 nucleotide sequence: TGTGCCATCAGTGAGGGTCTCCATAGCAATCAGCCCCAGCATTTT. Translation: CAISEGLHSNQPQHF.

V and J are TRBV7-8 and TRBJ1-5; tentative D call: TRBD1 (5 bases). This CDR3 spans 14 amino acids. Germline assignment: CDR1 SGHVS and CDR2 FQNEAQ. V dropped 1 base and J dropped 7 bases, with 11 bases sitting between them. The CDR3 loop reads CASSLGSRDQPQHF. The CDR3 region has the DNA TGTGCCAGCAGCTTAGGTAGCAGGGACCAGCCCCAGCATTTT.

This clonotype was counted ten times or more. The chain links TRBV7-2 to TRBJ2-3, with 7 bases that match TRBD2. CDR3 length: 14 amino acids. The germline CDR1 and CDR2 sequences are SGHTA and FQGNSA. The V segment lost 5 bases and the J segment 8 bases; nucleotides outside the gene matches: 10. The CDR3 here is CASSPGGPQITQYF. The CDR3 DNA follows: TGTGCCAGCAGCCCGGGGGGACCACAGATTACGCAGTATTTT.

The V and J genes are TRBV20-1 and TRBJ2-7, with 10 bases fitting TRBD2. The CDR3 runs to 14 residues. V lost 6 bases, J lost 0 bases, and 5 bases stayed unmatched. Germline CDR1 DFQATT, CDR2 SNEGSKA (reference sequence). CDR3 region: CSALAGDPSYEQYF. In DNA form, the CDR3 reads TGCAGTGCGCTAGCGGGGGATCCCTCCTACGAGCAGTACTTC.

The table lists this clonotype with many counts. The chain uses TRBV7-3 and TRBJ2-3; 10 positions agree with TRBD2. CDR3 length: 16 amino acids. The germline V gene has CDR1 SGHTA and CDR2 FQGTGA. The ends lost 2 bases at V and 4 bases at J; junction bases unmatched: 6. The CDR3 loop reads CASSLGAGGSADTQYF. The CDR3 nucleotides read TGTGCCAGCAGCTTAGGAGCGGGAGGGTCAGCAGATACGCAGTATTTT.

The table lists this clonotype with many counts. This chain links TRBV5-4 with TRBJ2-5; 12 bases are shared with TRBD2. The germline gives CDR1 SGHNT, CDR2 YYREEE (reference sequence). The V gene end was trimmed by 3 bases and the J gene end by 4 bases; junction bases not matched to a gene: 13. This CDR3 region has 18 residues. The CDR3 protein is CASSSWYSSGGARETQYF. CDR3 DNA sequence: TGTGCCAGCAGCTCTTGGTATTCTAGCGGGGGGGCCCGAGAGACCCAGTACTTC.

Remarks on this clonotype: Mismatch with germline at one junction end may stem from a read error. As DNA, the CDR3 is TGCGCCAGCAGCGAGTCTAACAGATCCTACGAGCAGTACTTC. This encodes CASSESNRSYEQYF. The chain links TRBV10-1 to TRBJ2-7, with D unresolved. Per the germline V gene, CDR1 is WNHNN and CDR2 is SYGVQD (reference sequence). This CDR3 comprises 14 residues.

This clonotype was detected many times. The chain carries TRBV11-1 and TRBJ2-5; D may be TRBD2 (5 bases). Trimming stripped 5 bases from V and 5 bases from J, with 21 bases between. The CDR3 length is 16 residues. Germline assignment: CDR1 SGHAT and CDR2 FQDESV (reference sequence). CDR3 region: CASSPPRVPAGETQYF. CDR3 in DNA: TGTGCCAGCAGCCCTCCCCGGGTCCCGGCGGGCGAGACCCAGTACTTC.

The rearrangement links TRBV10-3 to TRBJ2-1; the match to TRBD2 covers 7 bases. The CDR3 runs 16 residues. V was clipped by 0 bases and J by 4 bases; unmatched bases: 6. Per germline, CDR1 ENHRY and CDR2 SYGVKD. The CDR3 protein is CAISESGRGLYNEQFF. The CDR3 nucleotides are TGTGCCATCAGTGAGTCAGGGAGGGGACTTTACAATGAGCAGTTCTTC.

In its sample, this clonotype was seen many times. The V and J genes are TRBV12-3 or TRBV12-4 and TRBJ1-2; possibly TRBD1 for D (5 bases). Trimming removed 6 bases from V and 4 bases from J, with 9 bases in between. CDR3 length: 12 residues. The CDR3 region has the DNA TGTGCCAGCAGCGACAGCTTCTATGGCTACACCTTC. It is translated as CASSDSFYGYTF.